The clone carrying this TCR beta chain appeared many times. The PCR made use of 60 Vbeta and 13 Jbeta primers. Assay used: immunoSEQ multiplex PCR; TCRdb lists only in-frame clones, some missing. The sample includes approximately 72,000 clones, 78% of them seen just once. The data stem from a study of cytomegalovirus exposure and HLA in healthy donors. With 3 bases clipped from V and 1 base from J, the junction kept 10 bases outside the gene matches. This CDR3 is 17 amino acids long. The germline V gene has CDR1 WNHNN and CDR2 SYGVQD (reference sequence). The gene calls are TRBV10-1 and TRBJ2-7, with 9 bases matching TRBD1. The sample comprised PBMCs. The TCR was taken from a male donor in good health and CMV-seropositive. CDR3 sequence (DNA): TGCGCCAGCAGTGACCCAGGACAGGGGTCCAATTCCTACGAGCAGTACTTC. Translated: CASSDPGQGSNSYEQYF.